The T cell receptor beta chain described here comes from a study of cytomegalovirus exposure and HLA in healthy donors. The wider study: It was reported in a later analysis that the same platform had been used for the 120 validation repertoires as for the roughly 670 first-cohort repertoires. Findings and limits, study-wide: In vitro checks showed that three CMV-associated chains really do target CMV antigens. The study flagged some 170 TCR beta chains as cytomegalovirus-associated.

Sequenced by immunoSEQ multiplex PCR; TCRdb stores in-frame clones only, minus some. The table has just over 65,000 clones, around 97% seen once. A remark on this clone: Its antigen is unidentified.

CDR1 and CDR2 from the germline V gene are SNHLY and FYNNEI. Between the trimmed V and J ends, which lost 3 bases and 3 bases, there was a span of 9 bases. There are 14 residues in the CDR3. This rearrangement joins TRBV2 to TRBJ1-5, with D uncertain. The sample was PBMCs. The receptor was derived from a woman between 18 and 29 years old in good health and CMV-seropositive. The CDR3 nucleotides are TGTGCCAGCAGTGACGTCGGGGACAATCAGCCCCAGCATTTT. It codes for CASSDVGDNQPQHF.